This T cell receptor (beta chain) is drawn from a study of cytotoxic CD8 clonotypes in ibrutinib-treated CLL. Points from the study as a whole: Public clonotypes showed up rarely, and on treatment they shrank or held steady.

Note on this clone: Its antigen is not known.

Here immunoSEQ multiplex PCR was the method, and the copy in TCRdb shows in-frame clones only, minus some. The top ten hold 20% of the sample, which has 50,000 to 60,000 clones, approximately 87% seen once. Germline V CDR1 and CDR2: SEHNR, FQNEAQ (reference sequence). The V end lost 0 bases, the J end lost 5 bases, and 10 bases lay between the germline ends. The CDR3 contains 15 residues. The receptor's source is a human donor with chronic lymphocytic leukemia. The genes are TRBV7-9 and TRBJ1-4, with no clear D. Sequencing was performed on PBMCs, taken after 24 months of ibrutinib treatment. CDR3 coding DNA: TGTGCCAGCAGCTTAGCGGGCAGCCTGAATGAAAAACTGTTTTTT. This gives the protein CASSLAGSLNEKLFF.